This T cell receptor (beta chain) appears in the sequencing data of a study of blood T cell repertoires in COVID-19. This CDR3 comprises 10 residues. V lost 7 bases to trimming and J lost 6 bases, with 6 bases between them. Sequenced by immunoSEQ multiplex PCR; TCRdb stores in-frame clones only, minus some. The table includes about 160,000 clones, about 90% detected once. The source is a man between 25 and 39 years old with COVID-19, enrolled during active disease. This chain uses TRBV12-3 or TRBV12-4 with TRBJ1-2; TRBD1 is a possible D gene (6 bases). Sequencing input: peripheral blood. CDR3 sequence: CASKGDGYTF. Here the CDR3 DNA reads TGTGCCAGCAAGGGGGATGGCTACACCTTC.